Listed here is a single T cell receptor (beta chain). The antigen is unknown. The CDR3 is made up of 16 amino acids. The germline CDR1 and CDR2 sequences are SGHRS and YFSETQ. V was trimmed by 4 bases and J by 0 bases, leaving 11 bases between them. Assay used: immunoSEQ multiplex PCR; TCRdb lists only in-frame clones, some missing. The sample records 2 million to 2.5 million clones, 80% to 95% being singletons. This specimen belongs to a study of shared clonotypes between healthy human individuals. Findings and caveats of the study: Across a handful of donors, naive CD4 shared 4.5% to 6%, naive CD8 around 4%, memory CD4 2% to 2.5%, memory CD8 0.4%. How much donors shared clonotypes was expected to be affected by sequencing depth.

The receptor comes from a man aged 18-30 years in good health. Some clones in this sample may be carry-over from other donors' samples. The sequenced sample was naive CD4+ T cells from PBMCs. Subset denoted: CD45RA+ positively selected. V usage is TRBV5-1 and J usage is TRBJ2-6; D gene unclear. The CDR3 spells CASSPPSDSGANVLTF. CDR3 nucleotide sequence: TGCGCCAGCAGCCCCCCCTCCGACTCTGGGGCCAACGTCCTGACTTTC.